These T cell receptor beta chains were read from a single sample in a study of regulatory T cells in long-lasting Graves disease. Using its own MiXCR run on the multiplex PCR reads, TCRdb lists one record per CDR3 protein. The table includes approximately 560,000 distinct CDR3 sequences, 15% to 20% detected once. This sample was shared with a second study, whose subject was T cells in Graves' hyperthyroidism and ophthalmopathy.

Material: peripheral blood mononuclear cells (PBMCs), obtained at new diagnosis, from a patient treated with antithyroid drugs. The source is a man aged 18 to 29 with Graves disease. Each CDR3 is given with its conserved first and last residue. D genes are given only for firm matches. Not every row has a clone size; where given, it reads once, few, many or a size class.

j_call,clone_size,v_call,d_call,cdr3_length,cdr3_nt,cdr3_aa
TRBJ2-3,many,TRBV12-3/TRBV12-4,-,12,TGTGCCAGCAGAAAACTACAAGATACGCAGTATTTT,CASRKLQDTQYF
TRBJ1-6,many,TRBV20-1,-,15,TGCAGTGCTAGGAACCGGGGCCTAAACTTTTCACCCCTCCACTTT,CSARNRGLNFSPLHF
TRBJ2-2,-,TRBV3-1,-,14,TGTGCCAGCAGCCGGATCCAGGGCACCGGGGAGCTGTTTTTT,CASSRIQGTGELFF
TRBJ2-1,many,TRBV29-1,TRBD2,15,TGCAGCGCTCGTAGAGTCGGCGGGAGTGGGAATGAGCAGTTCTTC,CSARRVGGSGNEQFF
TRBJ2-7,many,TRBV3-1,-,14,TGTGCCAGCAGCCCCGCCGTCGGCCTATACGAGCAGTACTTC,CASSPAVGLYEQYF
TRBJ1-5,many,TRBV12-3/TRBV12-4,TRBD1,16,TGTGCCAGCAGTTTTGGGGGACAGATTAGCAATCAGCCCCAGCATTTT,CASSFGGQISNQPQHF
TRBJ1-2,few,TRBV3-1,-,14,TGTGCCAGCAGCCAAGTTCCGGGGGCGGACGGCTACACCTTC,CASSQVPGADGYTF
TRBJ1-1,-,TRBV5-1,-,16,TGCGCCAGCAGCGTGGGACGGGGGGCAGGCAACACTGAAGCTTTCTTT,CASSVGRGAGNTEAFF
TRBJ2-3,-,TRBV7-9,TRBD2,17,TGTGCCAGCAGCTTAGCGCTAGCGGGTTCTCTCACAGATACGCAGTATTTT,CASSLALAGSLTDTQYF
TRBJ2-7,few,TRBV9,-,13,TGTGCCAGCAGCGTAGCAACTTCCTACGAGCAGTACTTC,CASSVATSYEQYF
TRBJ2-1,many,TRBV20-1,TRBD2,16,TGCAGTGCCCCAGACCACGGGACTAGCGGGAGTGGTGAGCAGTTCTTC,CSAPDHGTSGSGEQFF
TRBJ2-7,-,TRBV4-1,-,15,TGTGCCAGCAGCCAAGAGGGTGGCCGTAGGGACGAGCAGTACTTC,CASSQEGGRRDEQYF
TRBJ1-5,few,TRBV30,-,13,TGTGCCTGGAGTCCAGACAGCAATCAGCCCCAGCATTTT,CAWSPDSNQPQHF
TRBJ2-7,few,TRBV29-1,-,12,TGCAGCGCCATCGGGGGGCTCTACGAGCAGTACTTC,CSAIGGLYEQYF
TRBJ2-3,many,TRBV11-2,-,15,TGTGCCAGCAGCACCCGGACTGCCACTACAGATACGCAGTATTTT,CASSTRTATTDTQYF
TRBJ2-7,-,TRBV5-1,TRBD2,15,TGCGCCAGCAGCCCGGGGGCTAGCGGGAGTCGCGAGCAGTACTTC,CASSPGASGSREQYF
TRBJ2-3,many,TRBV18,-,16,TGTGCCAGCTCACCACTTTCCGCCAGGGTTCCAGATACGCAGTATTTT,CASSPLSARVPDTQYF
TRBJ2-7,-,TRBV7-2,-,15,TGTGCCAGCAGCCTTACGGCTTTGACGTCCTACGAGCAGTACTTC,CASSLTALTSYEQYF
TRBJ1-5,-,TRBV2,-,14,TGTGCCAGCAGTATAAGGACGGGAAATCAGCCCCAGCATTTT,CASSIRTGNQPQHF
TRBJ2-2,few,TRBV5-1,-,14,TGCGCCAGCAGCTTGGATACCCCCGGCGGGGAGCTGTTTTTT,CASSLDTPGGELFF
TRBJ2-3,many,TRBV27,-,19,TGTGCCAGCAGTTTATTCTTTTCGGAGGGGGCAGAAAGCACAGATACGCAGTATTTT,CASSLFFSEGAESTDTQYF
TRBJ2-3,many,TRBV20-1,-,13,TGCAGTGCTAGACAGGGCTTCACAGATACGCAGTATTTT,CSARQGFTDTQYF
TRBJ1-1,few,TRBV5-4,-,14,TGTGCCAGCAGCCGGGATTGGACCGACACTGAAGCTTTCTTT,CASSRDWTDTEAFF
TRBJ2-2,many,TRBV2,TRBD2,16,TGTGCCAGCAGTAATAGCGGGGGATTGAACACCGGGGAGCTGTTTTTT,CASSNSGGLNTGELFF